This T cell receptor beta chain is drawn from a study of type 1 and type 2 diabetes patients. This clonotype was seen a handful of times. The V gene's germline CDR1 is SGHVS and CDR2 FQNEAQ. Between the trimmed V and J ends, which lost 0 bases and 4 bases, there was a span of 9 bases. The CDR3 sequence is 14 residues long. Genomic DNA was the PCR template. A primer set of 30 forward and 13 reverse primers amplified the CDR3. TCRdb called the multiplex PCR reads again in MiXCR, with one record for every CDR3 protein. The table records fewer than 350,000 distinct CDR3 sequences, roughly 44% of them present only once.

Material for sequencing was peripheral blood mononuclear cells (PBMCs). This TCR came from a man between 18 and 35 years old with type 2 diabetes. The chain is built from TRBV7-8 and TRBJ1-2; D perhaps matches TRBD1 (5 bases). Here the CDR3 DNA reads TGTGCCAGCAGCTTAGCGGGCGGGGGCTATGGCTACACCTTC. It specifies CASSLAGGGYGYTF. The whole variable domain, filled in from reference TRBV7-8 and TRBJ1-2, reads GAGVSQSPRYKVAKRGQDVALRCDPISGHVSLFWYQQALGQGPEFLTYFQNEAQLDKSGLPSDRFFAERPEGSVSTLKIQRTQQEDSAVYLCASSLAGGGYGYTFGSGTRLTVV.